The entry below describes one TCR beta chain. Its antigen is currently unknown. PCR used 60 Vbeta primers and 13 Jbeta primers. The method was immunoSEQ multiplex PCR; TCRdb's version includes in-frame clones alone and lacks a portion of them. This table has 140,000 or so clones, around 59% appearing once. The sample originates from a study of cytomegalovirus exposure and HLA in healthy donors. Overall study findings and caveats: Under in vitro conditions, a few CMV-associated chains were confirmed as specific for CMV antigens.

Trimming at V came to 4 bases and at J to 5 bases, leaving 8 bases not matched to a gene. Germline CDR1 is SGHTS and CDR2 is YDEGEE. The CDR3 has 14 amino acids. The TCR originated in a male donor in good health and CMV-seronegative. This chain connects TRBV5-8 to TRBJ2-5, with 7 bases matching TRBD2. What was sequenced was PBMCs. CDR3 residues: CASSRRQGGETQYF. The CDR3 bases are TGTGCCAGCAGCCGGCGCCAGGGAGGGGAGACCCAGTACTTC.